The clone carrying this T cell receptor beta chain has just a few counts. These data come from a study of cytomegalovirus exposure and HLA in healthy donors. A multiplex PCR was run with 60 Vbeta primers and 13 Jbeta primers. The method was immunoSEQ multiplex PCR; TCRdb's version includes in-frame clones alone and lacks a portion of them. The sample holds around 150,000 clones; 68% are singletons and the top ten take more than 9%. Trimming left V 2 bases short and J 5 bases short, with 6 bases between. From germline, CDR1 is WSHSY and CDR2 SAAADI. The CDR3 consists of 12 residues. The specimen was PBMCs. This rearrangement joins TRBV10-2 to TRBJ1-1, with a possible D match to TRBD1 (5 bases). This TCR derives from a man between 25 and 39 years old in good health and CMV-seropositive. The CDR3 region has the DNA TGCGCCAGCAGTGAGGGGGGGACTGAAGCTTTCTTT. As protein: CASSEGGTEAFF.